Each of the 15 T cell receptor beta chains below was sequenced from the same sample in a study of cytomegalovirus exposure and HLA in healthy donors. The PCR contained 60 Vbeta and 13 Jbeta primers. Data came from immunoSEQ multiplex PCR; TCRdb stores just in-frame clones and leaves some out. The sample has 100,000 to 150,000 clones; approximately 80% are singletons. The sequenced sample was PBMCs. The origin of the receptors is a man in his late teens or twenties in good health and CMV-seronegative.

This chain connects TRBV28 to TRBJ1-5; perhaps TRBD1 as D (5 bases). This CDR3 region has 15 residues. In germline, CDR1 is MDHEN, CDR2 SYDVKM. V was clipped by 3 bases and J by 2 bases, with 11 bases between them. CDR3 nucleotide sequence: TGTGCCAGCAGTTTTAATGGGGCAGGCAATCAGCCCCAGCATTTT. Its protein is CASSFNGAGNQPQHF. The complete variable domain, with remaining parts taken from reference TRBV28 and TRBJ1-5, reads DVKVTQSSRYLVKRTGEKVFLECVQDMDHENMFWYRQDPGLGLRLIYFSYDVKMKEKGDIPEGYSVSREKKERFSLILESASTNQTSMYLCASSFNGAGNQPQHFGDGTRLSIL.

The V call is TRBV27, the J call TRBJ1-6, with TRBD1 matching over 9 bases. Germline V gene sequence: CDR1 MNHEY, CDR2 SMNVEV (reference sequence). After removal of 6 bases from V and 1 base from J, the junction contained 7 bases not matched to a gene. The CDR3 has 17 residues. The CDR3 bases are TGTGCCAGCAGCACGCCGGGACAGGGTTCCTATAATTCACCCCTCCACTTT. This codes for CASSTPGQGSYNSPLHF.

This CDR3 is CASSLLPGTMNTEAFF. The CDR3 DNA reads TGTGCCAGTAGTCTATTACCCGGGACAATGAACACTGAAGCTTTCTTT. The V gene is TRBV19, the J gene TRBJ1-1; possible D gene TRBD1, 6 bases. Germline CDR1 reads LNHDA; CDR2 reads SQIVND (reference sequence). The germline V and J ends were trimmed by 5 bases and 0 bases, with 16 bases remaining between them. The CDR3 consists of 16 residues.

V and J are TRBV28 and TRBJ1-2, with 9 bases fitting TRBD1. V shed 5 bases, J shed 8 bases, and the junction held 12 bases outside the gene matches. The CDR3 spans 15 residues. Germline CDR1 and CDR2: MDHEN and SYDVKM. This chain's CDR3 is CASSRISDRGLGYTF. Written as DNA, the CDR3 is TGTGCCAGCAGTAGGATCTCGGACAGGGGTTTGGGCTACACCTTC.

This rearrangement joins TRBV5-8 to TRBJ1-1; D is ambiguous. Germline CDR1 and CDR2: SGHTS and YDEGEE. Trimming took off 0 bases at V and 6 bases at J, with 9 bases between the two ends. The CDR3 is 13 residues long. The CDR3 spells CASSLAQQAEAFF. The CDR3 nucleotides are TGTGCCAGCAGCTTGGCCCAGCAGGCTGAAGCTTTCTTT. The full variable domain, in which reference TRBV5-8 and TRBJ1-1 provide the parts outside the CDR3, is EAGVTQSPTHLIKTRGQQATLRCSPISGHTSVYWYQQALGLGLQFLLWYDEGEERNRGNFPPRFSGRQFPNYSSELNVNALELEDSALYLCASSLAQQAEAFFGQGTRLTVV.

This clone was counted only a few times. The V gene is TRBV5-4, the J gene TRBJ1-1, with D perhaps matching TRBD1 (6 bases). This CDR3 spans 16 amino acids. CDR1 is SGHNT and CDR2 is YYREEE in the germline V gene (reference sequence). V shed 2 bases and J shed 0 bases, with 14 bases lying between them. The CDR3 coding sequence is TGTGCCAGCAGCTTAGGTGACAGGACCATGAACACTGAAGCTTTCTTT. As protein: CASSLGDRTMNTEAFF.

The chain is built from TRBV11-2 and TRBJ1-1; D is unresolved. Per the germline V gene, CDR1 is SGHAT and CDR2 is FQNNGV. The CDR3 is 12 amino acids. Trimming left V 3 bases short and J 2 bases short, with 4 bases between. The CDR3 sequence is CASSFPNTEAFF. The CDR3 DNA sequence: TGTGCCAGCAGCTTCCCAAACACTGAAGCTTTCTTT. Based on the CDR3 plus reference TRBV11-2 and TRBJ1-1, the full variable domain is EAGVAQSPRYKIIEKRQSVAFWCNPISGHATLYWYQQILGQGPKLLIQFQNNGVVDDSQLPKDRFSAERLKGVDSTLKIQPAKLEDSAVYLCASSFPNTEAFFGQGTRLTVV.

This clone showed up just a few times. The genes are TRBV5-4 and TRBJ1-2, with D perhaps matching TRBD1 (6 bases). CDR1 and CDR2 from the germline V gene are SGHNT and YYREEE (reference sequence). The CDR3 covers 17 residues. V was cut by 3 bases and J by 4 bases, with 22 bases left in between. The CDR3, as DNA: TGTGCCAGCAGCTCGGGAGGACAGCCAATCTTCCCCTATGGCTACACCTTC. This sequence encodes CASSSGGQPIFPYGYTF.

The chain recombines TRBV2 with TRBJ1-5, with D perhaps TRBD1 (6 bases). Trimming pared 4 bases from V and 3 bases from J, leaving 13 bases between. The CDR3 sequence is 15 residues long. CDR1 is SNHLY and CDR2 is FYNNEI in the germline V gene. The CDR3 coding sequence is TGTGCCAGCAGTGCAGGGGCCGCAAACAATCAGCCCCAGCATTTT. Translation: CASSAGAANNQPQHF.

This chain uses TRBV7-7 with TRBJ2-1; D is perhaps TRBD1 (5 bases). Trimming pared 4 bases from V and 7 bases from J, leaving 11 bases between. The CDR3 runs to 13 residues. The germline V gene has CDR1 SSHAT and CDR2 FNYEAQ (reference sequence). The CDR3 coding sequence is TGTGCCAGCAGCTGGGGCATTCAAAATGAGCAGTTCTTC. As protein: CASSWGIQNEQFF.

In DNA form, the CDR3 reads TGTGCCAGCAGCCCGGGACAGGGTCCCAATCAGCCCCAGCATTTT. Translation: CASSPGQGPNQPQHF. The genes are TRBV7-8 and TRBJ1-5; 9 bases match TRBD1. Germline trimming cut 5 bases from V and 3 bases from J; bases unmatched to any gene: 5. The CDR3 has 15 amino acids. Per the germline V gene, CDR1 is SGHVS and CDR2 is FQNEAQ.

The V call is TRBV11-3, the J call TRBJ1-1, with 7 bases that match TRBD1. The germline gives CDR1 SGHNT, CDR2 YENEEA. V was pared by 1 base and J by 8 bases, with 4 bases of the junction left unmatched. The CDR3 runs 13 residues. This CDR3 reads CASSLAQDREAFF. CDR3 DNA sequence: TGTGCCAGCAGCTTAGCACAGGACAGGGAAGCTTTCTTT.

The chain joins TRBV29-1 to TRBJ1-1; weak D call: TRBD1 (5 bases). Germline V gives CDR1 SQVTM, CDR2 ANQGSEA. Trimming removed 4 bases from V and 1 base from J, with 19 bases in between. This CDR3 has 16 amino acids. As DNA, the CDR3 is TGCAGCGTTGTGGGGGGGGAAACCCAGTCGAACACTGAAGCTTTCTTT. This sequence encodes CSVVGGETQSNTEAFF. The full variable domain, in which reference TRBV29-1 and TRBJ1-1 provide the parts outside the CDR3, is SAVISQKPSRDICQRGTSLTIQCQVDSQVTMMFWYRQQPGQSLTLIATANQGSEATYESGFVIDKFPISRPNLTFSTLTVSNMSPEDSSIYLCSVVGGETQSNTEAFFGQGTRLTVV.

The gene calls are TRBV13 and TRBJ2-1; D gene unclear. Deletions cut 3 bases from V and 4 bases from J, with 10 bases between. Per germline, CDR1 PRHDT and CDR2 FYEKMQ (reference sequence). The CDR3 consists of 14 residues. CDR3 sequence (DNA): TGTGCCAGCAGCTTCGGGTTATCTTACAATGAGCAGTTCTTC. It specifies CASSFGLSYNEQFF.

This chain uses TRBV19 with TRBJ2-7, with TRBD1 matching over 7 bases. The trim removed 3 bases at V and 2 bases at J, leaving 7 bases unmatched. Germline V lookup: CDR1 LNHDA, CDR2 SQIVND (reference sequence). The CDR3 loop spans 15 amino acids. The CDR3 DNA is TGTGCCAGTAGTATCTCGGGCCAGGGGGCCTACGAGCAGTACTTC. Translated, it gives CASSISGQGAYEQYF.